These T cell receptor beta chains were read from a single sample in a study of blood T cell repertoires in COVID-19. TCRdb's table, derived via immunoSEQ multiplex PCR, lists solely in-frame clones and lacks some. This table has about 370,000 clones, 89% appearing once. What was sequenced was PBMCs or T cells enriched from blood (not recorded which). The receptors here all came from a woman aged 25-40 years who had recovered from COVID-19. The CDR3 runs from the conserved cysteine through the conserved F or W. A D gene is named only where the DNA matches it firmly.

v_gene: TRBV6-6; j_gene: TRBJ1-2; len: 13; d_gene: TRBD1; CDR3aa: CASSPPGGQGPTF
v_gene: TRBV4-1; j_gene: TRBJ2-1; len: 16; d_gene: TRBD2; CDR3aa: CASSGLSGSSYNEQFF
v_gene: TRBV29-1; j_gene: TRBJ2-1; len: 14; d_gene: .; CDR3aa: CSVERREAYNEQFF
v_gene: TRBV6-5; j_gene: TRBJ1-4; len: 13; d_gene: .; CDR3aa: CASCRTSNEKLFF
v_gene: TRBV14; j_gene: TRBJ2-7; len: 19; d_gene: .; CDR3aa: CASSQAAGVGRWSSYEQYF
v_gene: TRBV27; j_gene: TRBJ1-4; len: 15; d_gene: .; CDR3aa: CASSNQGSANEKLFF
v_gene: TRBV7-9; j_gene: TRBJ2-1; len: 16; d_gene: TRBD2; CDR3aa: CASSWASGGYSAEQFF
v_gene: TRBV7-2; j_gene: TRBJ2-2; len: 16; d_gene: .; CDR3aa: CASSLLKGLNTGELFF
v_gene: TRBV28; j_gene: TRBJ1-2; len: 20; d_gene: .; CDR3aa: CASSTQGQLPPFSINYGYTF
v_gene: TRBV10-2; j_gene: TRBJ1-5; len: 14; d_gene: .; CDR3aa: CASRGTGSNQPQHF
v_gene: TRBV28; j_gene: TRBJ1-5; len: 12; d_gene: .; CDR3aa: CASTQANQPQHF
v_gene: TRBV6-5; j_gene: TRBJ2-7; len: 13; d_gene: .; CDR3aa: CASSYGETYEQYF
v_gene: TRBV20-1; j_gene: TRBJ2-1; len: 11; d_gene: .; CDR3aa: CSAPRTSEQFF
v_gene: TRBV3-1/TRBV3-2; j_gene: TRBJ2-2; len: 16; d_gene: TRBD2; CDR3aa: CASSRGLASLTGELFF
v_gene: TRBV18; j_gene: TRBJ1-1; len: 13; d_gene: .; CDR3aa: CASSPSRDREAFF
v_gene: TRBV29-1; j_gene: TRBJ1-5; len: 13; d_gene: .; CDR3aa: CSVGELSNQPQHF
v_gene: TRBV19; j_gene: TRBJ2-7; len: 15; d_gene: TRBD1; CDR3aa: CASSRSGTGAYEQYF
v_gene: TRBV2; j_gene: TRBJ2-7; len: 12; d_gene: .; CDR3aa: CASSEALGSLYF
v_gene: TRBV5-1; j_gene: TRBJ2-7; len: 13; d_gene: .; CDR3aa: CASSAAGRGEQYF
v_gene: TRBV29-1; j_gene: TRBJ1-2; len: 13; d_gene: TRBD1; CDR3aa: CSVWTGVPYGYTF
v_gene: TRBV5-6; j_gene: TRBJ1-1; len: 17; d_gene: TRBD1; CDR3aa: CASSRRTQGVIDTEAFF
v_gene: TRBV24-1; j_gene: TRBJ2-1; len: 15; d_gene: .; CDR3aa: CAKEGQPRSYNEQFF
v_gene: TRBV9; j_gene: TRBJ1-2; len: 17; d_gene: TRBD1; CDR3aa: CASSVGKTGAVNYGYTF
v_gene: TRBV4-3; j_gene: TRBJ2-1; len: 15; d_gene: TRBD1; CDR3aa: CASSQDLGTGPGQFF
v_gene: TRBV27; j_gene: TRBJ2-5; len: 16; d_gene: .; CDR3aa: CASSLMGRGVPETQYF
v_gene: TRBV10-3; j_gene: TRBJ2-1; len: 16; d_gene: TRBD2; CDR3aa: CAISGTSGGTYNEQFF
v_gene: TRBV29-1; j_gene: TRBJ2-2; len: 13; d_gene: TRBD1; CDR3aa: CSGGTGDTGELFF
v_gene: TRBV30; j_gene: TRBJ2-7; len: 13; d_gene: .; CDR3aa: CAWSVGLGVEQYF
v_gene: TRBV5-4; j_gene: TRBJ1-1; len: 16; d_gene: TRBD1; CDR3aa: CASSLDSTGLDTEAFF
v_gene: TRBV12-3/TRBV12-4; j_gene: TRBJ2-1; len: 11; d_gene: .; CDR3aa: CASTRGASMVF
v_gene: TRBV2; j_gene: TRBJ2-1; len: 14; d_gene: .; CDR3aa: CASSDSQQSNEQFF
v_gene: TRBV30; j_gene: TRBJ1-2; len: 12; d_gene: .; CDR3aa: CACLGGNYGYTF
v_gene: TRBV5-1; j_gene: TRBJ2-3; len: 15; d_gene: TRBD2; CDR3aa: CASAKLAGGGDTQYF
v_gene: TRBV6-6; j_gene: TRBJ2-3; len: 14; d_gene: .; CDR3aa: CASSLLISTDTQYF
v_gene: TRBV11-2; j_gene: TRBJ1-4; len: 14; d_gene: .; CDR3aa: CASSFPGIAEKLFF
v_gene: TRBV27; j_gene: TRBJ1-1; len: 12; d_gene: .; CDR3aa: CASSLTGTEAFF
v_gene: TRBV28; j_gene: TRBJ1-4; len: 15; d_gene: TRBD1; CDR3aa: CASSASTGGREKLFF
v_gene: TRBV18; j_gene: TRBJ1-3; len: 15; d_gene: .; CDR3aa: CASSPPIRAGNTIYF
v_gene: TRBV5-1; j_gene: TRBJ1-2; len: 17; d_gene: TRBD1; CDR3aa: CASSLSPGTGGAEGYTF
v_gene: TRBV27; j_gene: TRBJ1-1; len: 19; d_gene: TRBD1; CDR3aa: CASRPFGTGGGFENTEAFF
v_gene: TRBV4-1; j_gene: TRBJ2-1; len: 16; d_gene: TRBD2; CDR3aa: CASSQTQLAGDNEQFF
v_gene: TRBV28; j_gene: TRBJ2-2; len: 15; d_gene: TRBD1; CDR3aa: CASSWTGPGTGELFF
v_gene: TRBV9; j_gene: TRBJ2-1; len: 15; d_gene: TRBD2; CDR3aa: CASSVELAFYNEQFF
v_gene: TRBV10-3; j_gene: TRBJ2-1; len: 14; d_gene: TRBD2; CDR3aa: CAISDLAGYNEQFF
v_gene: TRBV11-3; j_gene: TRBJ2-3; len: 15; d_gene: .; CDR3aa: CASSFGPAGVDTQYF
v_gene: TRBV10-3; j_gene: TRBJ1-5; len: 16; d_gene: .; CDR3aa: CAISEAGLGAGQPQHF
v_gene: TRBV9; j_gene: TRBJ1-6; len: 15; d_gene: .; CDR3aa: CASSVAGLIDSPLHF
v_gene: TRBV28; j_gene: TRBJ1-6; len: 14; d_gene: .; CDR3aa: CASRPDRFNSPLHF
v_gene: TRBV3-1/TRBV3-2; j_gene: TRBJ2-7; len: 12; d_gene: .; CDR3aa: CASSQAAYEQYF
v_gene: TRBV20-1; j_gene: TRBJ1-4; len: 15; d_gene: TRBD1; CDR3aa: CSASGQAATNEKLFF
v_gene: TRBV28; j_gene: TRBJ1-2; len: 14; d_gene: .; CDR3aa: CASSLVGGGDGYTF
v_gene: TRBV5-1; j_gene: TRBJ1-2; len: 16; d_gene: TRBD1; CDR3aa: CASSVGTATTYYGYTF
v_gene: TRBV5-6; j_gene: TRBJ1-2; len: 13; d_gene: .; CDR3aa: CASREIRVPGYTF
v_gene: TRBV5-4; j_gene: TRBJ1-6; len: 13; d_gene: .; CDR3aa: CASSLPQGAPLHF
v_gene: TRBV27; j_gene: TRBJ1-2; len: 13; d_gene: TRBD1; CDR3aa: CASSPDRGYGYTF